The T cell receptor (beta chain) described here comes from a study of blood T cells in healthy people across ages. Study context: Researchers report that template switching captured about one barcoded beta molecule per two T cells.

With regard to this clonotype: The target antigen is unknown.

This CDR3 region has 15 residues. Deletions cut 3 bases from V and 3 bases from J, with 15 bases between. Germline V gene lookup returns CDR1 MNHNS and CDR2 SASEGT. Study-level points and caveats: It was not known whether donors were CMV positive (a possible confounder of expanded clonotype changes).

Next came a second PCR, run for about 7 to 12 cycles, which used a sample-barcoded 5' primer along with a J-beta primer mix. Each CDR3 protein is one row after TCRdb ran MiXCR on the 5' RACE reads. The sample consists of more than 1,000,000 distinct CDR3 sequences, around 27% of them appearing once. These records were also assigned to another study, of T cells of mothers and their children. As that study records: RNA extracted was entirely used for cDNA synthesis, approximately 1.6 ug per 15 ul.

Sequenced: blood. V gene TRBV6-1 combines with J gene TRBJ2-7; D is possibly TRBD2 (6 bases). The receptor was derived from a girl aged 2 to 9 in good health. The CDR3 region is CASSDQGLISYEQYF. CDR3 bases: TGTGCCAGCAGTGACCAGGGACTCATAAGCTACGAGCAGTACTTC.